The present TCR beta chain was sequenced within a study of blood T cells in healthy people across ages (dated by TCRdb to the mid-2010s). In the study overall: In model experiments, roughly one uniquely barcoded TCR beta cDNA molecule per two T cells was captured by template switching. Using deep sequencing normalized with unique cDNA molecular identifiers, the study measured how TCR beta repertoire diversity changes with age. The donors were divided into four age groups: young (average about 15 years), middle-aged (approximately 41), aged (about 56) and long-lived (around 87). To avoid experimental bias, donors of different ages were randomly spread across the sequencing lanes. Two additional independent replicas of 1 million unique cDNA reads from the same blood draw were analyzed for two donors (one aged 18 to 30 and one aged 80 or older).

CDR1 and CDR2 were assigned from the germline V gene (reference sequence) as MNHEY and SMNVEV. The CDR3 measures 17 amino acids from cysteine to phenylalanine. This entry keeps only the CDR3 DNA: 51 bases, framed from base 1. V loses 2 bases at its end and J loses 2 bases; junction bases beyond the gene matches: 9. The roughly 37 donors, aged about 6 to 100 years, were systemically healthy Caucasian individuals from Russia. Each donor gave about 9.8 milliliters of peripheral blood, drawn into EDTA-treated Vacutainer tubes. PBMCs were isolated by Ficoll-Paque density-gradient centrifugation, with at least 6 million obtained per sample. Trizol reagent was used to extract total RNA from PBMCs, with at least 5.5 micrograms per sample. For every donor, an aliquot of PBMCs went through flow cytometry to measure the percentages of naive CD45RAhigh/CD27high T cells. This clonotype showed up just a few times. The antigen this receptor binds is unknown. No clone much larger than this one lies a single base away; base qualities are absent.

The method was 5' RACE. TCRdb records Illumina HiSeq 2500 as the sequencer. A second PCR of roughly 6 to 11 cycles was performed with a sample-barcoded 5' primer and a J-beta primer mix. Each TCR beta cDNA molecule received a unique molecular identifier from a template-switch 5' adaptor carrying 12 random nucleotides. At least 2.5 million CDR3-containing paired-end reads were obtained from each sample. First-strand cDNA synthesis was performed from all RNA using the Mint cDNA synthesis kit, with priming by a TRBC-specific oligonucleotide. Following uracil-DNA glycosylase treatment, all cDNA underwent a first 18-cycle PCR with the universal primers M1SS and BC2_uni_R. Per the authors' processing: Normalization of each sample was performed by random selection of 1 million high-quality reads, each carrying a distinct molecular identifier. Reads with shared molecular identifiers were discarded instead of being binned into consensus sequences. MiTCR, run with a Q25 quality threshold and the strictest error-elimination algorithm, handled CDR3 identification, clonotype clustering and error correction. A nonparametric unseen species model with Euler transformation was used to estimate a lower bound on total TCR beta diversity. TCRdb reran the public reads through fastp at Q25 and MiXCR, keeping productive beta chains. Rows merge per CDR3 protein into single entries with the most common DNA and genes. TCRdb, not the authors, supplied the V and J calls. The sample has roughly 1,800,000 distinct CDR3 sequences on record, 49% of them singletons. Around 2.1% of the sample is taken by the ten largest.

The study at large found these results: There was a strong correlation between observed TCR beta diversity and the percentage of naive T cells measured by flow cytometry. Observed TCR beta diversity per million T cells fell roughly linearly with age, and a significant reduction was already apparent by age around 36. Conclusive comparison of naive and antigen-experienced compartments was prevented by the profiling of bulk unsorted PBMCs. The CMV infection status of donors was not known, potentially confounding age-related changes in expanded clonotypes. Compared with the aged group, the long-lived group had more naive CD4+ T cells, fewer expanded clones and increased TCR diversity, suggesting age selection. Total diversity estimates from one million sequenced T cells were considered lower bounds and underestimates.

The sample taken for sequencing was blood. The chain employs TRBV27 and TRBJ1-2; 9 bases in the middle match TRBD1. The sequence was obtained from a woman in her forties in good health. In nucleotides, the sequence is TGTGCCAGCAGTTTACGTAACTCGGGACAGGGAAACTATGGCTACACCTTC. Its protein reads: CASSLRNSGQGNYGYTF.